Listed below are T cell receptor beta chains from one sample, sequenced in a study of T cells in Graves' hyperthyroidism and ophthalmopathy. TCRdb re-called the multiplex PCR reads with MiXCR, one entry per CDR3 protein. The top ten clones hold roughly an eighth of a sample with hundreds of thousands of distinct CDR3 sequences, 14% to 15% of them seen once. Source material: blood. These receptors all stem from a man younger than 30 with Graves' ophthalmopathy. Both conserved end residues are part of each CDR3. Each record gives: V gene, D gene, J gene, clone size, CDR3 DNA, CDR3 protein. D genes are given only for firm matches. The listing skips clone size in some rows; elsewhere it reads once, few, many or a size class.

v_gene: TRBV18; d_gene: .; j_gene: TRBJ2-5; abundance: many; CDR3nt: TGTGCCAGCTCACCATCGAAGGGGGAGACCCAGTACTTC; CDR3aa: CASSPSKGETQYF
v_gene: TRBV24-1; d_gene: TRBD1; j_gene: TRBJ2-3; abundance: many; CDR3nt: TGTGCCACCAGTCCGCGAGACAGGGGGGAAGGCACAGATACGCAGTATTTT; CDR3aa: CATSPRDRGEGTDTQYF
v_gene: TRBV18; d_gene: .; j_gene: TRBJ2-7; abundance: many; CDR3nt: TGTGCCAGCGGCGGGGCGGGTCCCGTTTTGGAGCAGTACTTC; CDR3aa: CASGGAGPVLEQYF
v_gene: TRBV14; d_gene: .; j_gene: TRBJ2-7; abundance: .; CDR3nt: TGTGCCAGCAGCCAAGAGGGGACAATCGGGGCCTACGAGCAGTACTTC; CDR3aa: CASSQEGTIGAYEQYF
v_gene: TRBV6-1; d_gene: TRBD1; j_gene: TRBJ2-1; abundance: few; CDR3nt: TGTGCCAGCAGTCCAACGGGACAGGGAGGATACAATGAGCAGTTCTTC; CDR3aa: CASSPTGQGGYNEQFF
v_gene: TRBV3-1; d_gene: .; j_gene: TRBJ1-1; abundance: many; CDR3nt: TGTGCCAGCAGCCAAGAGGGCAGGGAAGCTTTCTTT; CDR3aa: CASSQEGREAFF
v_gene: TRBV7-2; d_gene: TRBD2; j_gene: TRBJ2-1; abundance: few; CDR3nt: TGTGCCAGCAGCCTATGGGGACTAGCGGCGTACAATGAGCAGTTCTTC; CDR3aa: CASSLWGLAAYNEQFF
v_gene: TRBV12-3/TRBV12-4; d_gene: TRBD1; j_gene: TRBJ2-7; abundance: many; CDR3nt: TGTGCCAGCAGTAGCCCGGACAGGGAGGCACCCAACGAGCAGTACTTC; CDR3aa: CASSSPDREAPNEQYF
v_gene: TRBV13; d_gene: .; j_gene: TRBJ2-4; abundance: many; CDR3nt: TGTGCCAGCAGCTTCAACGGAGGGCCGTTTGCCAAAAACATTCAGTACTTC; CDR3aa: CASSFNGGPFAKNIQYF
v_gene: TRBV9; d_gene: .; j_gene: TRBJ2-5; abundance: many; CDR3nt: TGTGCCAGCAGCGTAGCCAGGGGCTGGCACGAGACCCAGTACTTC; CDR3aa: CASSVARGWHETQYF
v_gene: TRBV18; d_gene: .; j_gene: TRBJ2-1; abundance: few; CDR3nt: TGTGCCAGCTCACCACCCTCGGGAGTTAATGAGCAGTTCTTC; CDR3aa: CASSPPSGVNEQFF
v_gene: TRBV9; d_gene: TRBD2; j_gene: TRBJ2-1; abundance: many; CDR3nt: TGTGCCAGCAGCGTCGGGACTAGCGGGTACAATGAGCAGTTCTTC; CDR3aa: CASSVGTSGYNEQFF
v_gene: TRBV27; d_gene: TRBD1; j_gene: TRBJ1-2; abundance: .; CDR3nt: TGTGCCAGCAGCCAGGGGGACAGACACTGTGGCTACACCTTC; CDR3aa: CASSQGDRHCGYTF
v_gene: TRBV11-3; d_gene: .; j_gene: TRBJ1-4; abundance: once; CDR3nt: TGTGCCAGCAGCTTAGGGGGGACGGCTATTAATGAAAAACTGTTTTTT; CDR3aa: CASSLGGTAINEKLFF
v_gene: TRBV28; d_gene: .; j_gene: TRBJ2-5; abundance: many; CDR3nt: TGTGCCAGCAGTGTCCCCGCGGAGACCCAGTACTTC; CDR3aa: CASSVPAETQYF
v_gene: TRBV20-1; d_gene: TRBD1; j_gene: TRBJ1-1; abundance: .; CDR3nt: TGCAGTGCCCCTCCGACAGGGACCACTGAAGCTTTCTTT; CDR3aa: CSAPPTGTTEAFF
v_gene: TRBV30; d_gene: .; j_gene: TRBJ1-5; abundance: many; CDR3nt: TGTGCCTGGAGTGTACTCAATGGAGACCAGCCCCAGCATTTT; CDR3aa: CAWSVLNGDQPQHF
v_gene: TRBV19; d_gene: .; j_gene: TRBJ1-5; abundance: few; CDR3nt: TGTGCCAGTACCAATAGTGACCCCACTAGCAATCAGCCCCAGCATTTT; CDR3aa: CASTNSDPTSNQPQHF
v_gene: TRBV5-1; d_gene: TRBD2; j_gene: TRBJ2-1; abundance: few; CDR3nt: TGCGCCAACAGCTTCGGGACTAGCGGGAATACTGAGCAGTTCTTC; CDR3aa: CANSFGTSGNTEQFF
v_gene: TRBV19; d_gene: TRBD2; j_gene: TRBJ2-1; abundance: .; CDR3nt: TGTGCCACTGCGGGAGCCCGGTACAATGAGCAGTTCTTC; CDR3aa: CATAGARYNEQFF
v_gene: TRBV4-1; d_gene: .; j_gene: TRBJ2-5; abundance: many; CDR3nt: TGCGCCAGCAGCCAAGCGGGGGCAGTAGGGGAGACCCAGTACTTC; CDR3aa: CASSQAGAVGETQYF
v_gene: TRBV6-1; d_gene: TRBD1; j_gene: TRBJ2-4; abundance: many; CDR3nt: TGTGCCAGGATCCGGGACAGCAAATGTACGGCCAAAAACATTCAGTACTTC; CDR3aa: CARIRDSKCTAKNIQYF
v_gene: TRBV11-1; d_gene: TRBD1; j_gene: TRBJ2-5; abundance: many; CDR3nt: TGTGCCAGCAGCCCACGACAGGGAAAAGCGACCCAGTACTTC; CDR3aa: CASSPRQGKATQYF
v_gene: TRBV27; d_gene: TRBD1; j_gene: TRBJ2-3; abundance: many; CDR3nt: TGTGCCAGCAGTCCCAGGGGACAGCGCCTCCGGACAGATACGCAGTATTTT; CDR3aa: CASSPRGQRLRTDTQYF
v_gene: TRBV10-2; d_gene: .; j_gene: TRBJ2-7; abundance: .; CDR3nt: TGCGCCAGCAGTGAGGGGAGGCCCTACGAGCAGTACTTC; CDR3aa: CASSEGRPYEQYF
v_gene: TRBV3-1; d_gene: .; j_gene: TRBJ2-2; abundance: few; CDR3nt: TGTGCCAGCGGGGGCGAGAGCACCGGGGAGCTGTTTTTT; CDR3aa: CASGGESTGELFF
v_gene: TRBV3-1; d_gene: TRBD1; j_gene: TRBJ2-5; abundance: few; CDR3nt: TGTGCCAGCAGCCAAGATATGGCAGGGGGCGTTTGGTCGAAGGAGACCCAGTACTTC; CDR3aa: CASSQDMAGGVWSKETQYF
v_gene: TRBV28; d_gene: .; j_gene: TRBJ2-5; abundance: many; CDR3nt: TGTGCCAGCAGTCCGTCAGGGTCCCAGCGGGAGACCCAGTACTTC; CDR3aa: CASSPSGSQRETQYF
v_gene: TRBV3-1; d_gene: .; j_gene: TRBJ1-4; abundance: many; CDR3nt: TGTGCCAGCAGCCAAGGGGCTAATGAAAAACTGTTTTTT; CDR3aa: CASSQGANEKLFF
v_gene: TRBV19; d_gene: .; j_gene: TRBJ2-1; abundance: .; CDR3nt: TGTGCCACTCCTAATGAGCAGTTCTTC; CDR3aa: CATPNEQFF
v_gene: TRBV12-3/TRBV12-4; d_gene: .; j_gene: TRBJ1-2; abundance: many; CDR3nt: TGTGCCAGCAGCCCTGCTGAGGGGGACTATGGCTACACCTTC; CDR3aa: CASSPAEGDYGYTF
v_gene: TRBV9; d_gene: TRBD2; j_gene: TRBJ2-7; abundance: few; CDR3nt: TGTGCCAGCAGCGAGGGACTAGCGGGCCACGAGCAGTACTTC; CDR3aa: CASSEGLAGHEQYF
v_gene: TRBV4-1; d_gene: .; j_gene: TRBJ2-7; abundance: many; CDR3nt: TGCGCCAGCAGCCACACCAGCGGGGACACCTGGGAGCAGTACTTC; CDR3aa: CASSHTSGDTWEQYF
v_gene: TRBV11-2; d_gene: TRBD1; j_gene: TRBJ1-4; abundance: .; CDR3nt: TGTGCCAGCAGCCTCCGGACAGGGGCCTTTGGAGAAAAACTGTTTTTT; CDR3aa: CASSLRTGAFGEKLFF
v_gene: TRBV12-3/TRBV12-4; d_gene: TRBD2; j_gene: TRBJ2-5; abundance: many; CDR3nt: TGTGCCAGCGGAACCGGGCGGGAGGGCCTTGAGACCCAGTACTTC; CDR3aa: CASGTGREGLETQYF
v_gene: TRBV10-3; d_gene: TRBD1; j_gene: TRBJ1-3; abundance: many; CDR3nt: TGTGCCATCAGTGATGACAGGGGGAGCTCTGGAAACACCATATATTTT; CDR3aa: CAISDDRGSSGNTIYF
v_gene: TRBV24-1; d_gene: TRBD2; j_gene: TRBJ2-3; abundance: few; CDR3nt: TGTGCCACCAGTGAACCTGGACTAGCGGGGAGCACAGATACGCAGTATTTT; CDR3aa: CATSEPGLAGSTDTQYF
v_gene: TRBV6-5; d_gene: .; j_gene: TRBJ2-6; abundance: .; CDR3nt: TGTGCCAGCAGTTACTCAGGGCGGATCTCTGGGGCCAACGTCCTGACTTTC; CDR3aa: CASSYSGRISGANVLTF
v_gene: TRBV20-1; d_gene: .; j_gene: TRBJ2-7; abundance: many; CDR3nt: TGCAGTGCTAGAGTCTCCTTAACCGGAAGGGCCTACGAGCAGTACTTC; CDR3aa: CSARVSLTGRAYEQYF
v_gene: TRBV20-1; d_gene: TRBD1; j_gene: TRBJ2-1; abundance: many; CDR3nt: TGCAGTGCTAGAGATTGGATGGGACAGGGCTACAATGAGCAGTTCTTC; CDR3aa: CSARDWMGQGYNEQFF
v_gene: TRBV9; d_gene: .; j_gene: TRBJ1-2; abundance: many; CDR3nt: TGTGCCAGCAGCGTAGCACTGTGGGGAAGCGGCTACACCTTC; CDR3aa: CASSVALWGSGYTF
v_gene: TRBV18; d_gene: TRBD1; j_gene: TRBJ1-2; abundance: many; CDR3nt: TGTGCCAGCTCACCTTCAAGTGGGACAGGAACTAACTATGGCTACACCTTC; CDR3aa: CASSPSSGTGTNYGYTF
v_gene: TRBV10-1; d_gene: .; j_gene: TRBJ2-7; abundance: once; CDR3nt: TGCGCCAGCAGCCCCTCGAAGGCGGGGAGTTACGAGCAGTACTTC; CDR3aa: CASSPSKAGSYEQYF
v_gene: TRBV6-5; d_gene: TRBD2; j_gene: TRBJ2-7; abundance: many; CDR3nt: TGTGCCAGCAGTTACGCCGTGACTAGCGGTACCTACGAGCAGTACTTC; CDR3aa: CASSYAVTSGTYEQYF
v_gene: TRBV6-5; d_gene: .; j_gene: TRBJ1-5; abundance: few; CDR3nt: TGTGCCAGCAGTTACTCAGTGGCTAGCAATCAGCCCCAGCATTTT; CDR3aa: CASSYSVASNQPQHF
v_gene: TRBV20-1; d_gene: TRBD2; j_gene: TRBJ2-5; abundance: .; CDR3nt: TGCAGTGCGAGTCTAGCGGGAGGTTGGAAAAGGGAGACCCAGTACTTC; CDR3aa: CSASLAGGWKRETQYF
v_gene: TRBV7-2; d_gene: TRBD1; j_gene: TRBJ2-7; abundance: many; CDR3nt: TGTGCCAGCAGCACGGGGACAGGGGGCTACGAGCAGTACTTC; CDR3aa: CASSTGTGGYEQYF
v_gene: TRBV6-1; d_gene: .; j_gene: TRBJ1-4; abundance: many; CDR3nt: TGTGCCAGCAGTGCCGTAATTTCAACTAATGAAAAACTGTTTTTT; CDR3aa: CASSAVISTNEKLFF
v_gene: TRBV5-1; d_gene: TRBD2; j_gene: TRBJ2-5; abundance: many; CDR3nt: TGCGCCAGCAGCTGGACTAGCGGGGAGAAAGAGACCCAGTACTTC; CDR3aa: CASSWTSGEKETQYF
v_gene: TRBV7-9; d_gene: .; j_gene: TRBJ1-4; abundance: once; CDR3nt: TGTGCCAGCAGCTTAGGGACAGTCCCTAATGAAAAACTGTTTTTT; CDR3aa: CASSLGTVPNEKLFF
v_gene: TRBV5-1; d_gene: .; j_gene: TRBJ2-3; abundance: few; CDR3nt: TGTGCCAGCAGCCAAGGGGGCGGGGCGTCAGATACGCAGTATTTT; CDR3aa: CASSQGGGASDTQYF
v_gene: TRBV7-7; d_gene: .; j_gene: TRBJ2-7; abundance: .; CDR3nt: TGTGCTAGCAGCACCGACAGGTACTCCTACGAGCAGTGCTTC; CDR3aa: CASSTDRYSYEQCF
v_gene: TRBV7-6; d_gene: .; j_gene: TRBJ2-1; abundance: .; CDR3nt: TGTGCCAGCAGCTTAATTAGCGGAGGATACAATGAGCAGTTCTTC; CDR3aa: CASSLISGGYNEQFF